The present T cell receptor beta chain was sequenced within a study of T cell repertoires in cytomegalovirus infection. Study background: Used in the study were CMV epitopes, some recently identified and HLA-C-restricted, others well-studied and HLA-B-restricted.

General study points: Summed frequency of public TCR beta families distinguished CMV carriers with the relevant HLA.

Via MiXCR, TCRdb re-called the reads, giving one row per CDR3 protein. The sample gives about 920,000 distinct CDR3 sequences, around a third of which show up once; over 12% is in the top ten. This clonotype has only a few counts. The antigen is unknown. This CDR3 has 16 amino acids. Germline-derived CDR1 and CDR2 are SEHNR and FQNEAQ (reference sequence). V was trimmed by 3 bases and J by 6 bases, leaving 17 bases between them. The chain carries TRBV7-9 and TRBJ2-2; D is uncertain. The sample consisted of cultured CD8+ T cells from PBMCs, taken from culture after CMV antigen stimulation. This clonotype was sampled from a human donor in good health (CMV status not recorded). Some clones in this sample may be carry-over from other donors' samples. The CDR3 here is CASSLAGLDGPGELFF. The CDR3 region has the DNA TGTGCCAGCAGCTTGGCAGGCCTGGACGGTCCCGGGGAGCTGTTTTTT.